The clone carrying this T cell receptor beta chain appeared a few times. Its antigen is undetermined. The V gene's germline CDR1 is MDHEN and CDR2 SYDVKM. This CDR3 spans 12 amino acids. The V end was cut by 4 bases, the J end by 6 bases, with 7 bases between. The data were produced by immunoSEQ multiplex PCR, yet TCRdb's version contains in-frame clones alone and is incomplete. The data show around 2.1 million clones, with about 93% seen just once and 1.5% to 2% held by the top ten. CD45RO-negative, CCR7-selected cells formed the naive CD8 fraction, which excluded terminally differentiated effector memory CD45RA+ cells. The sample belongs to a study of shared clonotypes between healthy human individuals. General observations from the study: Clonotype sharing levels among donors were expected to vary with sequencing depth. A few donors showed sharing of approximately 5% of naive CD4 clonotypes.

The V call is TRBV28, the J call TRBJ1-5, with D unclear. The sequence came from a man aged 18 to 35 in good health. Some clones in this sample may be carry-over from other donors' samples. Sample: naive CD8+ T cells from PBMCs. The CDR3 sequence: CASSWGSQPQHF. The CDR3, as DNA: TGTGCCAGCAGTTGGGGAAGTCAGCCCCAGCATTTT. The variable domain in full, with the rest retrieved from reference TRBV28 and TRBJ1-5, is DVKVTQSSRYLVKRTGEKVFLECVQDMDHENMFWYRQDPGLGLRLIYFSYDVKMKEKGDIPEGYSVSREKKERFSLILESASTNQTSMYLCASSWGSQPQHFGDGTRLSIL.